These 2 T cell receptor beta chains came from one sample sequenced in a study of shared clonotypes between healthy human individuals. The protocol was immunoSEQ multiplex PCR, while the TCRdb copy is restricted to in-frame clones and leaves out a portion. The sample contains some 1 million clones, approximately 76% of which appear only once. Material for sequencing was memory CD4+ T cells sorted from blood. This sample's subset: CD45RA-negative fraction. These receptors originate from a man younger than 35 in good health.

V is TRBV7-3 and J is TRBJ2-2, with 10 nucleotides matching TRBD2. Germline V gene data show CDR1 as SGHTA and CDR2 as FQGTGA. The CDR3 is 16 residues long. V gave up 4 bases and J gave up 6 bases; unmatched junction bases: 8. The CDR3 DNA sequence: TGTGCCAGCAGCTCCCAGCGGGGGGGCCTTCCCGGGGAGCTGTTTTTT. Translation gives CASSSQRGGLPGELFF.

The V call is TRBV7-8, the J call TRBJ2-3, with a possible D match to TRBD2 (5 bases). The CDR3 has 16 amino acids. V lost 3 bases and J lost 2, with 15 bases in between. Germline CDR1 SGHVS, CDR2 FQNEAQ. The CDR3 loop reads CASSFLSGRSTDTQYF. CDR3 nucleotide sequence: TGTGCCAGCAGCTTCCTCAGTGGGAGATCCACAGATACGCAGTATTTT.